This T cell receptor beta chain stems from a study of shared clonotypes between healthy human individuals. In the case of this clone: The antigen is unknown.

This CDR3 is built from 15 residues. Trimming took 5 bases from V and 7 from J, leaving 21 bases between them. Germline lookup yields CDR1 SGHAT and CDR2 FQNNGV. Everyone who donated was a Caucasian adult who lived in Nashville, Tennessee. CD8 memory fractions consisted of CD45RO+ and CCR7-negative CD45RA+ TemRA cells together. General study points: Rarefaction gave evidence that sorted-subset sequencing remained incomplete despite large depth.

TCRdb keeps only in-frame clones here, not all; method: immunoSEQ multiplex PCR. The sample has 95,000 to 120,000 clones; approximately 70% are singletons. The V gene is TRBV11-2, the J gene TRBJ2-7; D may be TRBD2 (6 bases). This clonotype originated in a woman aged 25 to 39 in good health. Sequencing input: memory CD8+ T cells sorted from blood. Subset indicated: CD45RO+ cells pooled with CCR7-negative TemRA cells. CDR3 protein: CASSLTRGPGGEQYF. Here the CDR3 DNA reads TGTGCCAGCAGCCTTACCCGAGGCCCCGGGGGAGAGCAGTACTTC.